Below are 3 T cell receptor beta chains sequenced from a single sample in a study of identical twins' blood T cells. TCRdb processed the 5' RACE reads anew with MiXCR; each CDR3 protein has one entry. The sample records 350,000 to 400,000 distinct CDR3 sequences, over 25% being singletons. The specimen was PBMCs. The source is a woman aged 18-55 years in good health.

The table lists this clonotype with a few counts. V and J are TRBV20-1 and TRBJ2-1; possible D gene TRBD2, 6 bases. This CDR3 is built from 14 residues. Germline CDR1 and CDR2: DFQATT and SNEGSKA (reference sequence). V was clipped by 6 bases and J by 2 bases, with 14 bases between them. CDR3 sequence (DNA): TGCAGTGCCACGGGACTTGGGACCTACAATGAGCAGTTCTTC. Translation gives CSATGLGTYNEQFF.

This chain links TRBV5-8 with TRBJ2-7, with TRBD1 identical over 10 bases. Germline-derived CDR1 and CDR2 are SGHTS and YDEGEE. The CDR3 runs 14 residues. V shed 7 bases and J 6 bases; nucleotides not matched to a gene: 10. For the CDR3, the DNA is TGTGCCAGCTTTAGGGACAGGGGCTATCGCGAGCAGTACTTC. Residues: CASFRDRGYREQYF.

This clonotype was detected ten times or more. V and J are TRBV29-1 and TRBJ1-2; D unclear. Germline lookup yields CDR1 SQVTM and CDR2 ANQGSEA. This CDR3 region has 11 residues. V was clipped by 3 bases and J by 6 bases, with 8 bases between them. The DNA of the CDR3 is TGCAGCGTTGAGGATAGGAATGGCTACACCTTC. Protein: CSVEDRNGYTF.